Listed below are T cell receptor beta chains from one sample, sequenced in a study of cytomegalovirus exposure and HLA in healthy donors. Only in-frame clones appear in the TCRdb table, and some are missing; sequencing was by immunoSEQ multiplex PCR. The data hold about 150,000 clones, with over 60% observed a single time. Sequencing was performed on PBMCs. These receptors all stem from a woman in her twenties or thirties in good health and CMV-seronegative. Each CDR3 is given with its conserved first and last residue. The order of the fields is J gene, D gene, V gene, clone size, CDR3 protein, CDR3 DNA. D genes are given only for firm matches. Size is omitted from some rows. Given values are once, few, many or a class for expanded clones.

>TRBJ2-7|TRBD2|TRBV9|NA
CASSPHGRSYEQYF
TGTGCCAGCAGCCCCCACGGGAGGTCCTACGAGCAGTACTTC
>TRBJ2-7|NA|TRBV4-2|NA
CASSQTQTYEQYF
TGTGCCAGCAGCCAAACCCAGACCTACGAGCAGTACTTC
>TRBJ1-4|NA|TRBV18|NA
CASSPLAGSTNEKLFF
TGTGCCAGCTCACCACTCGCCGGTAGTACTAATGAAAAACTGTTTTTT
>TRBJ1-1|TRBD1|TRBV7-9|few
CAGAPPGQGLNTEAFF
TGTGCCGGCGCGCCCCCCGGACAGGGGTTGAACACTGAAGCTTTCTTT
>TRBJ2-7|TRBD1|TRBV30|NA
CAWDQGAGEQYF
TGTGCCTGGGACCAGGGGGCCGGCGAGCAGTACTTC
>TRBJ2-3|NA|TRBV9|NA
CASSVEGLTGTDTQYF
TGTGCCAGCAGCGTAGAAGGCCTAACGGGGACAGATACGCAGTATTTT
>TRBJ1-1|NA|TRBV25-1|NA
CASSADAGNTEAFF
TGTGCCAGCAGTGCTGACGCAGGCAACACTGAAGCTTTCTTT
>TRBJ1-4|NA|TRBV6-5|NA
CATKSGATNEKLFF
TGTGCCACCAAGAGCGGTGCAACTAATGAAAAACTGTTTTTT
>TRBJ1-2|NA|TRBV4-1|NA
CASSQDGEYGYTF
TGCGCCAGCAGCCAAGACGGAGAGTATGGCTACACCTTC
>TRBJ2-1|TRBD2|TRBV14|many
CASSVASGGAAEQFF
TGTGCCAGCAGCGTAGCTAGCGGGGGGGCCGCTGAGCAGTTCTTC
>TRBJ2-1|NA|TRBV7-6|NA
CASRGGNEQFF
TGTGCCAGTCGAGGAGGGAATGAGCAGTTCTTC
>TRBJ1-2|NA|TRBV6-6|NA
CASSRQANYGYTF
TGTGCCAGCAGCAGGCAGGCTAACTATGGCTACACCTTC
>TRBJ2-7|TRBD2|TRBV30|NA
CAWSGTSGGLYYEQYF
TGTGCCTGGAGTGGGACTAGCGGGGGATTGTACTACGAGCAGTACTTC
>TRBJ1-2|NA|TRBV5-1|once
CASSFSIGDYGYTF
TGCGCCAGCAGCTTTTCAATTGGAGACTATGGCTACACCTTC
>TRBJ1-6|NA|TRBV25-1|NA
CASSPPGGSPLHF
TGTGCCAGCAGCCCCCCTGGCGGTTCACCCCTCCACTTT
>TRBJ1-1|TRBD1|TRBV30|few
CATPTGGDTEAFF
TGTGCCACGCCGACAGGGGGGGACACTGAAGCTTTCTTT
>TRBJ1-3|NA|TRBV9|few
CASSEDMSSGNTIYF
TGTGCCAGCAGCGAGGACATGAGCTCTGGAAACACCATATATTTT
>TRBJ2-3|TRBD1|TRBV7-3|NA
CASSFPGQGGGDTQYF
TGTGCCAGCAGCTTCCCAGGACAGGGGGGAGGAGATACGCAGTATTTT
>TRBJ2-7|NA|TRBV9|once
CASSVGQGFNSYEQYF
TGTGCCAGCAGCGTAGGGCAGGGGTTCAACTCCTACGAGCAGTACTTC
>TRBJ2-5|NA|TRBV2|NA
CASIRGTYEETQYF
TGTGCCAGCATCCGAGGGACTTATGAAGAGACCCAGTACTTC
>TRBJ2-3|TRBD2|TRBV5-6|NA
CASSSWGLAGDTDTQYF
TGTGCCAGCAGCTCCTGGGGACTAGCGGGGGATACAGATACGCAGTATTTT
>TRBJ1-1|TRBD1|TRBV2|few
CASGKQGGDRATEAFF
TGTGCCAGTGGGAAACAGGGGGGGGATAGGGCCACTGAAGCTTTCTTT
>TRBJ1-2|TRBD1|TRBV6-1|NA
CASSASGGIDGYTF
TGTGCCAGCAGTGCTTCAGGGGGCATTGATGGCTACACCTTC
>TRBJ1-2|NA|TRBV4-2|NA
CASSHATGTRVDGYTF
TGTGCCAGCAGCCATGCTACCGGGACACGGGTCGATGGCTACACCTTC
>TRBJ1-1|NA|TRBV11-2|once
CASSLDGNTEAFF
TGTGCCAGCAGCTTAGACGGGAACACTGAAGCTTTCTTT
>TRBJ1-2|NA|TRBV27|NA
CASSFVRNYGYTF
TGTGCCAGCAGTTTTGTCAGGAACTATGGCTACACCTTC
>TRBJ2-7|TRBD2|TRBV7-8|NA
CASSLEAGAYEQYF
TGTGCCAGCAGCTTAGAAGCGGGGGCCTACGAGCAGTACTTC
>TRBJ2-2|TRBD2|TRBV7-7|NA
CASSLFSGGNTGELFF
TGTGCTAGCAGCTTGTTTAGCGGGGGAAACACCGGGGAGCTGTTTTTT